Below, 5 T cell receptor beta chains from the same sample are listed, as sequenced in a study of blood T cell repertoires in COVID-19. Data came from immunoSEQ multiplex PCR; TCRdb stores just in-frame clones and leaves some out. This sample has 200,000 or so clones, with about 90% found just once. The specimen sequenced was peripheral blood. All receptors derive from a middle-aged man with active or convalescent COVID-19.

Concerning this clone itself: The same CDR3 also results from other DNA sequences found in this sample. The rearrangement links TRBV11-2 to TRBJ2-7; the D gene is possibly TRBD2 (6 bases). Per the germline V gene, CDR1 is SGHAT and CDR2 is FQNNGV. This CDR3 region has 14 residues. V lost 8 bases to trimming and J lost 4 bases, with 18 bases between them. CDR3 DNA sequence: TGTGCCAGCTCTACGGGGGATCGGGTTTACGAGCAGTACTTC. It codes for CASSTGDRVYEQYF.

The chain carries TRBV16 and TRBJ1-5; D is unclear. This CDR3 comprises 15 residues. V lost 4 bases and J 1 base, leaving 11 bases between the germline ends. The germline CDR1 and CDR2 sequences are KGHSY and FQNENV. CDR3 region: CASSRGGMSNQPQHF. The CDR3, as DNA: TGTGCCAGCAGCCGTGGAGGGATGAGCAATCAGCCCCAGCATTTT.

The chain joins TRBV7-9 to TRBJ1-5, with D possibly matching TRBD1 (5 bases). This CDR3 is 12 amino acids long. V dropped 3 bases and J dropped 8 bases, with 8 bases sitting between them. Per germline, CDR1 SEHNR and CDR2 FQNEAQ (reference sequence). CDR3 sequence reads: CASSFWGEPQHF. DNA of the CDR3: TGTGCCAGCAGCTTTTGGGGGGAGCCCCAGCATTTT.

The J gene is TRBJ2-1, the V gene TRBV25-1; D is perhaps TRBD2 (6 bases). This CDR3 region has 14 residues. Germline assignment: CDR1 MGHDK and CDR2 SYGVNS. V was trimmed by 8 bases and J by 3 bases, leaving 14 bases between them. The CDR3 DNA reads as TGTGCCAGCTCTCCGGGAGCGGGCTACAATGAGCAGTTCTTC. Translated, it gives CASSPGAGYNEQFF.

The CDR3 protein is CAWTRSGNTIYF. The CDR3 region has the DNA TGTGCCTGGACCCGTTCTGGAAACACCATATATTTT. The V and J genes are TRBV30 and TRBJ1-3; D gene unclear. The V and J ends lost 4 bases and 1 base respectively, with 5 bases between them. CDR3 length: 12 residues. Germline-derived CDR1 and CDR2 are GTSNPN and SVGIG (reference sequence).